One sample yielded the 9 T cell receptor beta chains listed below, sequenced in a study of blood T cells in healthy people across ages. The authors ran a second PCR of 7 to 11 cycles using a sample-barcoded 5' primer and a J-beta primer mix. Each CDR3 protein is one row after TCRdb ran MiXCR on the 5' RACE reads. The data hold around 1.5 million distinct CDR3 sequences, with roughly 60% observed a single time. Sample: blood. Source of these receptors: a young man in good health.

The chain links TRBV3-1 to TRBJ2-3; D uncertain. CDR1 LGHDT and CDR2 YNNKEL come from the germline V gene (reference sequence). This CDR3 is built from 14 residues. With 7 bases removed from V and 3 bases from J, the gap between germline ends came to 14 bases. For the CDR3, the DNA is TGTGCCAGCACCGAATCGGGTGGGACAGATACGCAGTATTTT. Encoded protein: CASTESGGTDTQYF.

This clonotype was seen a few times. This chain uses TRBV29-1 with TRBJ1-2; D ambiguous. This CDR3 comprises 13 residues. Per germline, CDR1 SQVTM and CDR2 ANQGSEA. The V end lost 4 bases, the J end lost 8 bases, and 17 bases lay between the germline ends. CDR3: CSVAAGLIEGYTF. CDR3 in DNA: TGCAGCGTTGCGGCCGGCCTAATTGAAGGCTACACCTTC. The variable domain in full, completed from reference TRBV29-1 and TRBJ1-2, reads SAVISQKPSRDICQRGTSLTIQCQVDSQVTMMFWYRQQPGQSLTLIATANQGSEATYESGFVIDKFPISRPNLTFSTLTVSNMSPEDSSIYLCSVAAGLIEGYTFGSGTRLTVV.

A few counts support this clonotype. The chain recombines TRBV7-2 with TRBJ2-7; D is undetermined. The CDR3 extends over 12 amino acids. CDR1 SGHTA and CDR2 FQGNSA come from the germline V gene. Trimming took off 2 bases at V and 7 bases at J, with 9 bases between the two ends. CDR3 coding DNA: TGTGCCAGCAGCTTAAAATGGGAAGAGCAGTACTTC. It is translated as CASSLKWEEQYF.

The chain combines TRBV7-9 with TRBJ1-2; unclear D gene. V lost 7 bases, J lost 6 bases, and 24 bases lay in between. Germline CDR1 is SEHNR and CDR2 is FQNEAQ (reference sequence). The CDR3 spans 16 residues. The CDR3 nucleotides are TGTGCCAGCACCTCCCACGAGATTTTATACAAGAATGGCTACACCTTC. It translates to CASTSHEILYKNGYTF.

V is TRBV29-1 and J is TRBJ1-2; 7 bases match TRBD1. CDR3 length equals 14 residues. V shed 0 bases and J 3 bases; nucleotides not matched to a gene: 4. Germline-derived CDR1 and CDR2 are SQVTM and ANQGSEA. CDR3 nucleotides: TGCAGCGTTGAAGATTGGGGGACAGACTATGGCTACACCTTC. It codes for CSVEDWGTDYGYTF.

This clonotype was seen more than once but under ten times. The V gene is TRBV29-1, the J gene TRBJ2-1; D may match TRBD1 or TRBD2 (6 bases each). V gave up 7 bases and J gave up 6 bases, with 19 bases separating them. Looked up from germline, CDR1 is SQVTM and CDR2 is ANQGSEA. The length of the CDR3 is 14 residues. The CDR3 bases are TGCAGCGCCGAGGGGGGCGAGGGGGGCAATGAGCAGTTCTTC. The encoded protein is CSAEGGEGGNEQFF.

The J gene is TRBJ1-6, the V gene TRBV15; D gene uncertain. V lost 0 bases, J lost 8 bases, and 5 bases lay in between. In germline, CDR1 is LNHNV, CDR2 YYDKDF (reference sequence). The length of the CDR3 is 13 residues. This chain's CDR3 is CATSRDSDSPLHF. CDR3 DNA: TGTGCCACCAGCAGAGACTCGGATTCACCCCTCCACTTT.

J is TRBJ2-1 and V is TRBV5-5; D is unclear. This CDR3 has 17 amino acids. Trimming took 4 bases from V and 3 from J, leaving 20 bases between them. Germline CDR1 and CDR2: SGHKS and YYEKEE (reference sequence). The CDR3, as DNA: TGTGCCAGCAGCGGTCGCCTTGGCACAGCAATCTACAATGAGCAGTTCTTC. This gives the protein CASSGRLGTAIYNEQFF. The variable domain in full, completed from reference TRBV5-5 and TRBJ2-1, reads DAGVTQSPTHLIKTRGQQVTLRCSPISGHKSVSWYQQVLGQGPQFIFQYYEKEERGRGNFPDRFSARQFPNYSSELNVNALLLGDSALYLCASSGRLGTAIYNEQFFGPGTRLTVL.

CDR3 amino acids: CASSPLPGVTAFF. The CDR3 DNA reads TGCGCCAGCAGCCCGTTACCAGGGGTTACGGCTTTCTTT. The chain is built from TRBV4-1 and TRBJ1-1, with TRBD1 as a possible D gene (6 bases). The V gene's germline CDR1 is MGHRA and CDR2 YSYEKL. V dropped 4 bases and J dropped 11 bases, with 17 bases sitting between them. This CDR3 contains 13 residues.